One and the same sample provided the 24 T cell receptor beta chains below, sequenced in a study of blood T cell repertoires in COVID-19. Profiled with immunoSEQ multiplex PCR; TCRdb holds only in-frame clones, not every one. This sample has hundreds of thousands of clones, with about 84% found just once. The sequenced sample was PBMCs or T cells enriched from blood (not recorded which). All receptors derive from a woman between 50 and 59 years old who had recovered from COVID-19.

This chain joins TRBV11-2 and TRBJ2-3; 8 nucleotides match TRBD1. The ends lost 5 bases at V and 3 bases at J; junction bases unmatched: 4. CDR3 length: 14 amino acids. Germline assignment: CDR1 SGHAT and CDR2 FQNNGV. The CDR3 region has the DNA TGTGCCAGCAGCAGACAGGGGACTACAGATACGCAGTATTTT. Translation: CASSRQGTTDTQYF.

The chain couples TRBV12-3 or TRBV12-4 to TRBJ2-7; no definite D call. The CDR3 contains 12 residues. V lost 6 bases and J 3 bases, leaving 9 bases between the germline ends. CDR3 nucleotide sequence: TGTGCCAGCAGAGCAAACAGCTACGAGCAGTACTTC. Translation: CASRANSYEQYF.

The chain links TRBV4-3 to TRBJ2-7; TRBD1 matches at 7 bases. CDR3 length: 16 amino acids. After removal of 0 bases from V and 1 base from J, the junction contained 6 bases not matched to a gene. Germline assignment: CDR1 LGHNA and CDR2 YSLEER. CDR3: CASSQDRMGQSYEQYF. CDR3 sequence (DNA): TGCGCCAGCAGCCAAGATAGGATGGGACAGTCCTACGAGCAGTACTTC.

The rearrangement uses TRBV7-3 and TRBJ2-3, with TRBD2 as a possible D gene (5 bases). This CDR3 comprises 14 residues. The V gene lost 5 bases and the J gene lost 8 bases, with 17 bases spanning the gap. Per the germline V gene, CDR1 is SGHTA and CDR2 is FQGTGA. CDR3 in amino acids: CASSPPGAGSTQYF. The CDR3 DNA reads as TGTGCCAGCAGCCCTCCGGGTGCGGGTTCTACGCAGTATTTT.

The CDR3, as DNA: TGTGCCAGTAGTATAGGGGGACAAGGTAGCAATCAGCCCCAGCATTTT. It translates to CASSIGGQGSNQPQHF. The chain uses TRBV19 and TRBJ1-5; D may be TRBD1 (6 bases). Between the trimmed V and J ends, which lost 1 base and 0 bases, there was a span of 10 bases. This CDR3 has 16 residues. Germline loops: CDR1 LNHDA, CDR2 SQIVND (reference sequence). The full variable domain, with the rest looked up from reference TRBV19 and TRBJ1-5, is DGGITQSPKYLFRKEGQNVTLSCEQNLNHDAMYWYRQDPGQGLRLIYYSQIVNDFQKGDIAEGYSVSREKKESFPLTVTSAQKNPTAFYLCASSIGGQGSNQPQHFGDGTRLSIL.

This clone was recorded a few times. This chain links TRBV3-1 (or the pseudogene TRBV3-2) with TRBJ2-2, with a weak D call TRBD2 (6 bases). The CDR3 loop spans 14 amino acids. V was shortened by 4 bases and J by 6 bases, with 12 bases between the two germline ends. Germline values: CDR1 LGHDT, CDR2 YNNKEL (reference sequence). CDR3 amino acids: CASSPGLHPGELFF. Here the CDR3 DNA reads TGTGCCAGCAGCCCGGGACTTCACCCCGGGGAGCTGTTTTTT.

V and J are TRBV5-8 and TRBJ2-7; 9 nucleotides line up with TRBD1. The CDR3 runs 15 residues. The germline gives CDR1 SGHTS, CDR2 YDEGEE. V gave up 4 bases and J gave up 2 bases; unmatched junction bases: 7. The CDR3 protein is CASSRWGQGAYEQYF. The CDR3 coding sequence is TGTGCCAGCAGCCGGTGGGGACAGGGTGCCTACGAGCAGTACTTC.

CDR3: CASSPPSKRQNQQFF. The DNA for the CDR3 is TGTGCCAGCTCACCACCGTCGAAGCGGCAAAATCAGCAGTTCTTC. The chain has TRBV18 and TRBJ2-1, with D possibly TRBD2 on 5 matching bases. With 0 bases removed from V and 11 bases from J, the gap between germline ends came to 17 bases. CDR3 length equals 15 residues. Germline loops: CDR1 KGHSH, CDR2 LQKENI.

This chain joins TRBV6-5 and TRBJ2-1; TRBD1 matches at 8 bases. The CDR3 extends over 15 amino acids. The V segment lost 3 bases and the J segment 8 bases; nucleotides outside the gene matches: 9. CDR1 is MNHEY and CDR2 is SVGAGI in the germline V gene. The CDR3 sequence: CASSYDRGGIYEQFF. CDR3 DNA: TGTGCCAGCAGTTATGACAGGGGAGGCATCTATGAGCAGTTCTTC.

The chain has TRBV11-1 and TRBJ1-1, with D unresolved. CDR3 length equals 14 residues. The ends were cut back, 5 bases at V and 0 bases at J, with 10 bases in the middle. CDR1 and CDR2 from the germline V gene are SGHAT and FQDESV (reference sequence). Written as DNA, the CDR3 is TGTGCCAGCAGCCTAAGACTTCTGAACACTGAAGCTTTCTTT. Encoded protein: CASSLRLLNTEAFF.

The chain carries TRBV30 and TRBJ2-7; D may be TRBD1 (6 bases). The CDR3 extends over 14 amino acids. CDR1 and CDR2 from the germline V gene are GTSNPN and SVGIG (reference sequence). The germline V and J ends were trimmed by 0 bases and 5 bases, with 14 bases remaining between them. The CDR3 is CAWSVSRTVNEQYF. The CDR3 bases are TGTGCCTGGAGTGTTTCCCGGACAGTCAACGAGCAGTACTTC.

This chain links TRBV29-1 with TRBJ1-5, with D unclear. V was cut by 2 bases and J by 1 base, with 6 bases left in between. This CDR3 contains 13 residues. Germline-derived CDR1 and CDR2 are SQVTM and ANQGSEA. CDR3 nucleotides: TGCAGCGTTGAAACCGGGAGCAATCAGCCCCAGCATTTT. This encodes CSVETGSNQPQHF.

The chain carries TRBV28 and TRBJ2-1, with TRBD2 identical over 9 bases. The CDR3 covers 19 residues. The V segment lost 5 bases and the J segment 9 bases; nucleotides outside the gene matches: 23. Germline CDR1 and CDR2: MDHEN and SYDVKM. The CDR3 DNA follows: TGTGCCAGCAGTACGATCGGACTAGCGAGAGACCCCCCGAGGAGTGAGCAGTTCTTC. Protein product: CASSTIGLARDPPRSEQFF.

J is TRBJ2-5 and V is TRBV19; the match to TRBD2 covers 10 bases. V lost 1 base and J lost 5; bases outside the gene matches: 4. CDR3 length: 15 amino acids. Germline CDR1 is LNHDA and CDR2 is SQIVND (reference sequence). The CDR3 nucleotides read TGTGCCAGTAGTATAGGAGCGGGGGGGCCGGAGACCCAGTACTTC. Its protein product is CASSIGAGGPETQYF.

The rearrangement uses TRBV3-1 (or the pseudogene TRBV3-2) and TRBJ1-4; 10 bases agree with TRBD1. J was trimmed by 7 bases and V by 3 bases; bases with no gene match: 5. The germline CDR1 and CDR2 sequences are LGHDT and YNNKEL (reference sequence). The CDR3 consists of 15 residues. The CDR3, as DNA: TGTGCCAGCAGCCACCTGGGACAGGGGAGTGAAAAACTGTTTTTT. Translated: CASSHLGQGSEKLFF.

The rearrangement links TRBV19 to TRBJ1-5; 8 bases agree with TRBD1. The CDR3 sequence is 15 residues long. The germline V gene has CDR1 LNHDA and CDR2 SQIVND (reference sequence). V shed 2 bases and J 10 bases; nucleotides not matched to a gene: 10. CDR3 DNA: TGTGCCAGTAGTATACCCGGACAGGGTTTAGGTCCCCAGCATTTT. The encoded protein is CASSIPGQGLGPQHF.

The chain uses TRBV6-5 and TRBJ2-7, with D possibly TRBD2 on 6 matching bases. CDR1 and CDR2 from the germline V gene are MNHEY and SVGAGI. The CDR3 is 14 amino acids. Between the trimmed V and J ends, which lost 2 bases and 2 bases, there was a span of 10 bases. For the CDR3, the DNA is TGTGCCAGCAGTTACAGGGAGGCAACCTACGAGCAGTACTTC. Encoded protein: CASSYREATYEQYF.

The chain has TRBV25-1 and TRBJ1-2; TRBD1 aligns across 9 bases. CDR3 length: 17 residues. V was clipped by 0 bases and J by 4 bases; unmatched bases: 9. From germline, CDR1 is MGHDK and CDR2 SYGVNS. The DNA for the CDR3 is TGTGCCAGCAGTGAATACGGGACAGGGCGTCTTAGCTATGGCTACACCTTC. Translating gives CASSEYGTGRLSYGYTF.

This chain connects TRBV5-1 to TRBJ1-1; TRBD1 is a possible D gene (5 bases). The V gene's germline CDR1 is SGHRS and CDR2 YFSETQ. Trimming stripped 3 bases from V and 1 base from J, with 10 bases between. The CDR3 contains 14 residues. The CDR3 spells CASSWGTGNTEAFF. CDR3 DNA sequence: TGCGCCAGCAGCTGGGGAACAGGGAACACTGAAGCTTTCTTT.

V and J are TRBV4-1 and TRBJ1-5; 7 bases are a match to TRBD1. V gave up 3 bases and J gave up 4 bases; unmatched junction bases: 12. This CDR3 has 17 residues. CDR1 MGHRA and CDR2 YSYEKL come from the germline V gene. The CDR3 spells CASSQPAQGYKNQPQHF. In DNA form, the CDR3 reads TGCGCCAGCAGCCAGCCGGCACAGGGGTATAAGAATCAGCCCCAGCATTTT.

This chain uses TRBV18 with TRBJ2-3; D gene unclear. The CDR3 has 14 amino acids. Germline V gene sequence: CDR1 KGHSH, CDR2 LQKENI. Trimming pared 1 base from V and 1 base from J, leaving 6 bases between. The chain's CDR3 is CASSPQRGTDTQYF. The CDR3 DNA reads as TGTGCCAGCTCACCACAGAGAGGCACAGATACGCAGTATTTT.

The chain employs TRBV2 and TRBJ2-5; possible D gene TRBD1, 5 bases. Trimming took 6 bases from V and 5 from J, leaving 16 bases between them. The CDR3 is 14 amino acids. The germline gives CDR1 SNHLY, CDR2 FYNNEI. The chain's CDR3 is CASSEIRVGETQYF. As DNA, the CDR3 is TGTGCCAGCAGCGAAATCAGGGTTGGGGAGACCCAGTACTTC.

V usage is TRBV7-9 and J usage is TRBJ1-2, with 7 positions matching TRBD1. The germline CDR1 and CDR2 sequences are SEHNR and FQNEAQ (reference sequence). The ends lost 1 base at V and 7 bases at J; junction bases unmatched: 6. This CDR3 contains 14 residues. CDR3 residues: CASSLEVGTVGYTF. The CDR3 nucleotides are TGTGCCAGCAGCTTAGAGGTGGGGACAGTTGGCTACACCTTC.

J is TRBJ1-3 and V is TRBV6-2 or TRBV6-3; possibly TRBD1 for D (5 bases). The CDR3 is made up of 14 amino acids. CDR1 and CDR2 from the germline V gene are MNHEY and SVGEGT. Trimming left V 4 bases short and J 2 bases short, with 9 bases between. CDR3: CASSFPGTGNTIYF. CDR3 coding DNA: TGTGCCAGCAGTTTCCCAGGGACTGGAAACACCATATATTTT.